A selection of T cell receptor beta chains follows, all from one sample in a study of neurological immune-mediated disorders. TCRdb reanalysed the 5' RACE reads using MiXCR and keeps one entry per CDR3 protein. Here the sample spans fewer than 85,000 distinct CDR3 sequences, around 4.7% being singletons. Material: PBMCs. Receptors were obtained from a woman aged 55-69 years with multiple sclerosis. Both conserved end residues are part of each CDR3. Fields, in order: CDR3 length, J gene, V gene, clone size, CDR3 protein. Size tells how often a clone was seen (once, few, many) or the class of an expanded clone, and some rows leave it out.

16,TRBJ1-4,TRBV20-1,many,CSARRAGKATNEKLFF
12,TRBJ1-2,TRBV29-1,.,CSVVGTGEGYTF
14,TRBJ1-2,TRBV6-1,.,CASSEAGDNYGYAF
15,TRBJ2-1,TRBV12-3/TRBV12-4,many,CASRSRGQGYNEQFF
18,TRBJ2-2,TRBV18,few,CASSPLRTSGGETGELFF
17,TRBJ2-7,TRBV6-5,.,CASSYSSFRTSAYEQYF
18,TRBJ2-2,TRBV7-6,many,CASSHEGAGGLITGELFF
14,TRBJ2-5,TRBV18,few,CASSPPNLQETQYF
15,TRBJ2-7,TRBV18,many,CASSLRDAGRDEQYF
15,TRBJ1-6,TRBV5-6,many,CASTSTNIRVSPLHF
15,TRBJ1-2,TRBV20-1,many,CSARETRDRNYGYTF
13,TRBJ1-1,TRBV27,few,CASSLTRLTEAFF
13,TRBJ2-7,TRBV21-1,many,CASSTSTGIEQYF
13,TRBJ1-1,TRBV12-3/TRBV12-4,many,CASSSRLDTEAFF
15,TRBJ1-1,TRBV28,many,CASSLWQGAETEAFF
12,TRBJ2-7,TRBV12-3/TRBV12-4,many,CASRRDGYEQYF
12,TRBJ2-5,TRBV28,many,CASSLIRETQYF
15,TRBJ1-4,TRBV5-1,many,CASSSSGATNEKLFF
15,TRBJ2-7,TRBV20-1,many,CSARLLAGGLGEQYF
18,TRBJ2-7,TRBV3-1,many,CASSQVGLAGGFSYEQYF
14,TRBJ1-1,TRBV6-5,many,CASRTTGMNTEAFF
15,TRBJ1-1,TRBV19,.,CASSIPGQGNTEAFF
20,TRBJ2-1,TRBV20-1,many,CSARGFRGSGGTRSYNEQFF
15,TRBJ2-3,TRBV6-6,many,CASAAGQGSTDTQYF
16,TRBJ2-2,TRBV24-1,many,CATSEGQGIGTGELFF
18,TRBJ1-2,TRBV5-1,many,CASSLTQLTGTGPYGYTF
15,TRBJ2-5,TRBV29-1,many,CSVRPGQGLGETQYF
13,TRBJ2-1,TRBV7-2,many,CASSQETGREQFF
15,TRBJ1-1,TRBV4-1,many,CASSQDLTGRTEAFF
19,TRBJ2-2,TRBV27,few,CASSLFGLAGGPNTGELSF
15,TRBJ2-7,TRBV10-2,many,CASSDKGQGSYEQYF
15,TRBJ2-1,TRBV3-1,many,CASSQFGGAYNEQFF
14,TRBJ1-2,TRBV2,many,CASSREQGAYGYTF
14,TRBJ2-3,TRBV6-5,many,CASSYNRGTDTQYF
16,TRBJ2-1,TRBV7-2,many,CASSRFSSGGRNEQFF
18,TRBJ1-5,TRBV15,many,CATSRDKVADYSNQPQHF
15,TRBJ1-6,TRBV5-1,many,CASSLEGASGTPLHF
13,TRBJ2-7,TRBV20-1,many,CSASPSVTYEQYF
14,TRBJ2-3,TRBV5-1,many,CASSLDKSTDTQYF
16,TRBJ2-3,TRBV12-3/TRBV12-4,many,CASSLKGSPLRDTQYF
14,TRBJ1-3,TRBV20-1,.,CSAIDRISGNTIYF
13,TRBJ2-7,TRBV5-1,many,CASSLVLDYEQYF